The 26 T cell receptor beta chains in this list originate from one sample, sequenced in a study of CD8+ T cells in alopecia areata. The sequencing template was cDNA reverse transcribed from extracted RNA. Sequencing used immunoSEQ multiplex PCR; TCRdb keeps in-frame clones, though not all of them. Of about 140,000 clones listed, about 88% are singletons. As to treatment: oral pan-JAK inhibitor, 5-10 mg twice daily. The specimen was CD8+ T cells sorted from blood, collected at week 4, from a patient treated with tofacitinib. The source is a human donor with alopecia areata.

A few counts support this clone. The rearrangement links TRBV6-6 to TRBJ2-2, with D unclear. CDR1 is MNHNY, CDR2 SVGAGI, per germline (reference sequence). Trimming pared 6 bases from V and 3 bases from J, leaving 11 bases between. The CDR3 spans 14 residues. The CDR3 bases are TGTGCCAGCAGCTTCGGGCGAGACACCGGGGAGCTGTTTTTT. The encoded protein is CASSFGRDTGELFF.

This chain joins TRBV7-3 and TRBJ2-3; 9 bases map to TRBD2. The V segment lost 4 bases and the J segment 2 bases; nucleotides outside the gene matches: 7. Germline V lookup: CDR1 SGHTA, CDR2 FQGTGA. There are 16 residues in the CDR3. CDR3 protein: CASSSGTSLDTDTQYF. The DNA for the CDR3 is TGTGCCAGCAGCTCTGGGACTAGCTTGGACACAGATACGCAGTATTTT.

V gene TRBV9 combines with J gene TRBJ2-4, with D perhaps matching TRBD1 (5 bases). The CDR3 has 14 amino acids. Germline-derived CDR1 and CDR2 are SGDLS and YYNGEE. The V gene lost 2 bases and the J gene lost 8 bases, with 14 bases spanning the gap. The CDR3 spells CASSVSWGSDIQYF. DNA for the CDR3: TGTGCCAGCAGCGTTTCTTGGGGCTCAGACATTCAGTACTTC. The full variable domain, completed using reference TRBV9 and TRBJ2-4, is DSGVTQTPKHLITATGQRVTLRCSPRSGDLSVYWYQQSLDQGLQFLIQYYNGEERAKGNILERFSAQQFPDLHSELNLSSLELGDSALYFCASSVSWGSDIQYFGAGTRLSVL.

The rearrangement links TRBV4-1 to TRBJ1-1; tentative D call: TRBD1 (5 bases). Trimming removed 4 bases from V and 0 bases from J, with 18 bases in between. The CDR3 sequence is 17 residues long. Germline values: CDR1 MGHRA, CDR2 YSYEKL. CDR3 DNA: TGCGCCAGCAGCCCCGCCGGGCAGGGATGGGTGAACACTGAAGCTTTCTTT. It is translated as CASSPAGQGWVNTEAFF.

The chain recombines TRBV10-1 with TRBJ2-3; 9 bases fit TRBD2. The germline CDR1 and CDR2 sequences are WNHNN and SYGVQD (reference sequence). J gave up 2 bases and V 6 bases, and 9 bases lay outside the gene matches. CDR3 length equals 16 residues. The CDR3 bases are TGCGCCAGCAGCAAGTATCGCGGGGGGGCCACAGATACGCAGTATTTT. It is translated as CASSKYRGGATDTQYF.

This clone is classed as medium-sized. V gene TRBV6-1 combines with J gene TRBJ1-1, with 9 bases that match TRBD1. Germline CDR1 reads MNHNS; CDR2 reads SASEGT. The CDR3 sequence is 15 residues long. With 0 bases clipped from V and 4 bases from J, the junction kept 3 bases outside the gene matches. The CDR3 DNA is TGTGCCAGCAGTGAAGCGGCGACAGGGGGCACTGAAGCTTTCTTT. This sequence encodes CASSEAATGGTEAFF.

This clone was detected only a few times. The rearrangement joins TRBV29-1 to TRBJ2-1, with 12 bases aligning to TRBD2. The CDR3 consists of 13 residues. The V segment lost 4 bases and the J segment 7 bases; nucleotides outside the gene matches: 2. Germline V lookup: CDR1 SQVTM, CDR2 ANQGSEA. The CDR3 sequence: CSVALAGGNEQFF. Here the CDR3 DNA reads TGCAGCGTTGCCCTAGCGGGAGGGAATGAGCAGTTCTTC.

This rearrangement joins TRBV7-9 to TRBJ1-1; D is uncertain. This CDR3 is 13 amino acids long. Germline CDR1 and CDR2: SEHNR and FQNEAQ (reference sequence). Trimming took 7 bases from V and 7 from J, leaving 16 bases between them. CDR3 protein: CASTPAPPLEAFF. Written as DNA, the CDR3 is TGTGCCAGCACCCCCGCACCGCCCCTTGAAGCTTTCTTT.

V and J are TRBV27 and TRBJ2-1; D possibly corresponds to TRBD2 (6 bases). V was clipped by 3 bases and J by 2 bases, with 11 bases between them. CDR3 length: 15 amino acids. Germline V lookup: CDR1 MNHEY, CDR2 SMNVEV (reference sequence). The CDR3: CASSFGREAYNEQFF. Written as DNA, the CDR3 is TGTGCCAGCAGTTTTGGGCGGGAAGCCTACAATGAGCAGTTCTTC.

V gene TRBV2 combines with J gene TRBJ2-1; 10 bases are shared with TRBD2. The CDR3 runs 16 residues. Germline CDR1 is SNHLY and CDR2 is FYNNEI. V lost 5 bases, J lost 4 bases, and 8 bases stayed unmatched. The CDR3 reads CASSPTGTSVYNEQFF. CDR3 DNA sequence: TGTGCCAGCAGTCCAACGGGGACTAGCGTTTACAATGAGCAGTTCTTC.

This sequence joins TRBV13 and TRBJ2-1; D may be TRBD2 (5 bases). The V gene lost 0 bases and the J gene lost 3 bases, with 9 bases spanning the gap. Germline CDR1 and CDR2: PRHDT and FYEKMQ (reference sequence). The CDR3 spans 15 residues. The CDR3 DNA reads TGTGCCAGCAGCTTAGGCCCTGGAGGCTACAATGAGCAGTTCTTC. The encoded protein is CASSLGPGGYNEQFF. Full variable domain (outside the CDR3, taken from reference TRBV13 and TRBJ2-1): AAGVIQSPRHLIKEKRETATLKCYPIPRHDTVYWYQQGPGQDPQFLISFYEKMQSDKGSIPDRFSAQQFSDYHSELNMSSLELGDSALYFCASSLGPGGYNEQFFGPGTRLTVL.

This chain uses TRBV6-5 with TRBJ2-7, with no clear D. Germline values: CDR1 MNHEY, CDR2 SVGAGI. The V end was cut by 11 bases, the J end by 9 bases, with 11 bases between. The CDR3 has 9 residues. The CDR3 coding sequence is TGTGCCCGCCTTTCTGGGCAGTACTTC. As protein: CARLSGQYF.

In this sample, this clone turned up a few times. The V and J genes are TRBV4-1 and TRBJ1-5; TRBD1 agrees at 8 bases. The CDR3 covers 15 residues. The germline V gene encodes CDR1 MGHRA and CDR2 YSYEKL. V lost 3 bases and J lost 6; bases outside the gene matches: 7. CDR3 nucleotides: TGCGCCAGCAGCCAGGGAACAGGGGGGATTCAGCCCCAGCATTTT. Protein: CASSQGTGGIQPQHF.

The chain uses TRBV10-2 and TRBJ2-1, with 13 bases that match TRBD2. This CDR3 is built from 17 residues. Trimming removed 4 bases from V and 0 bases from J; junction bases left unmatched: 3. Germline loops: CDR1 WSHSY, CDR2 SAAADI. The CDR3 spells CASSGLAGGSSYNEQFF. CDR3 nucleotides: TGCGCCAGCAGTGGACTAGCGGGAGGAAGCTCCTACAATGAGCAGTTCTTC.

The chain employs TRBV29-1 and TRBJ2-7; D could derive from TRBD1 or TRBD2 (7 bases each). Germline V gives CDR1 SQVTM, CDR2 ANQGSEA. The CDR3 runs to 15 residues. Deletions cut 7 bases from V and 5 bases from J, with 24 bases between. The CDR3 sequence: CSAIKTGRVDDEQYF. The CDR3 region has the DNA TGCAGCGCTATAAAGACAGGGAGGGTTGACGACGAGCAGTACTTC.

The rearrangement links TRBV6-5 to TRBJ1-4; D call uncertain. The CDR3 has 14 residues. Trimming shortened V by 7 bases and J by 0 bases, and 9 bases separated the two germline ends. CDR1 is MNHEY and CDR2 is SVGAGI in the germline V gene. The CDR3 spells CASTWTATNEKLFF. The CDR3 bases are TGTGCCAGCACTTGGACTGCAACTAATGAAAAACTGTTTTTT.

This clone was seen many times. This rearrangement joins TRBV7-9 to TRBJ1-1; a weak D match, TRBD1 (6 bases). Germline values: CDR1 SEHNR, CDR2 FQNEAQ (reference sequence). The CDR3 spans 14 residues. Trimming took off 6 bases at V and 4 bases at J, with 15 bases between the two ends. CDR3 loop: CASRGPGAATEAFF. In DNA form, the CDR3 reads TGTGCCAGCAGGGGGCCGGGGGCGGCCACTGAAGCTTTCTTT.

The chain couples TRBV30 to TRBJ2-7; tentatively, D is TRBD1 (6 bases). The length of the CDR3 is 17 residues. The germline gives CDR1 GTSNPN, CDR2 SVGIG (reference sequence). Deletions cut 5 bases from V and 1 base from J, with 24 bases between. The DNA of the CDR3 is TGTGCCTGGTTCACTAATGTCGGCACACAGGGATCCTACGAGCAGTACTTC. Its protein product is CAWFTNVGTQGSYEQYF.

The rearrangement uses TRBV27 and TRBJ2-2; D unclear. This CDR3 is built from 14 residues. The germline CDR1 and CDR2 sequences are MNHEY and SMNVEV (reference sequence). Trimming cost V 6 bases and J 7 bases, with 15 bases left between them. CDR3 loop: CASSPRSLGGELFF. For the CDR3, the DNA is TGTGCCAGCAGCCCGAGGTCATTAGGCGGGGAGCTGTTTTTT.

The rearrangement links TRBV9 to TRBJ2-7; D is undetermined. The V gene's germline CDR1 is SGDLS and CDR2 YYNGEE. V was cut by 4 bases and J by 7 bases, with 18 bases left in between. The CDR3 spans 14 residues. CDR3 loop: CASSPPTKPGEQYF. DNA for the CDR3: TGTGCCAGCAGCCCTCCCACAAAGCCAGGAGAGCAGTACTTC.

J is TRBJ2-7 and V is TRBV29-1, with D perhaps matching TRBD1 (5 bases). V lost 1 base, J lost 6 bases, and 16 bases lay in between. This CDR3 contains 14 residues. Germline V gene data show CDR1 as SQVTM and CDR2 as ANQGSEA. The CDR3 protein is CSVEGLVRGGEQYF. The CDR3 bases are TGCAGCGTTGAAGGATTGGTAAGGGGTGGCGAGCAGTACTTC.

This chain joins TRBV30 and TRBJ1-1; D is ambiguous. Germline V gene sequence: CDR1 GTSNPN, CDR2 SVGIG (reference sequence). This CDR3 comprises 12 residues. The ends were cut back, 1 base at V and 4 bases at J, with 7 bases in the middle. CDR3 coding DNA: TGTGCCTGGAGTGAAGCGGGCACTGAAGCTTTCTTT. This sequence encodes CAWSEAGTEAFF.

This clone came up once. V gene TRBV5-4 combines with J gene TRBJ2-6; 11 bases are a match to TRBD1. This CDR3 has 18 residues. CDR1 is SGHNT, CDR2 YYREEE, per germline (reference sequence). Trimming at V came to 3 bases and at J to 0 bases, leaving 5 bases not matched to a gene. CDR3 in amino acids: CASSWGTGGLSGANVLTF. In DNA form, the CDR3 reads TGTGCCAGCAGCTGGGGGACAGGGGGGCTCTCTGGGGCCAACGTCCTGACTTTC. Full variable domain (outside the CDR3, taken from reference TRBV5-4 and TRBJ2-6): ETGVTQSPTHLIKTRGQQVTLRCSSQSGHNTVSWYQQALGQGPQFIFQYYREEENGRGNFPPRFSGLQFPNYSSELNVNALELDDSALYLCASSWGTGGLSGANVLTFGAGSRLTVL.

V and J are TRBV30 and TRBJ1-1; TRBD1 matches 9 bases. The CDR3 has 16 residues. With V trimmed by 3 bases and J by 0 bases, 8 bases remained unmatched. Per the germline V gene, CDR1 is GTSNPN and CDR2 is SVGIG (reference sequence). CDR3 loop: CAWRETGGTMNTEAFF. The DNA for the CDR3 is TGTGCCTGGAGGGAGACAGGGGGAACCATGAACACTGAAGCTTTCTTT.

This clone was observed a few times. The gene calls are TRBV5-6 and TRBJ2-1; 10 positions agree with TRBD2. The ends lost 4 bases at V and 7 bases at J; junction bases unmatched: 8. The CDR3 sequence is 15 residues long. Germline CDR1 SGHDT, CDR2 YYEEEE. The CDR3 protein is CASSPPSGRVNEQFF. CDR3 sequence (DNA): TGTGCCAGCAGCCCCCCCAGCGGGAGGGTAAATGAGCAGTTCTTC.

This clone occurred a few times. The V and J genes are TRBV30 and TRBJ2-7, with D perhaps TRBD1 or TRBD2 (5 bases each). The ends were cut back, 0 bases at V and 4 bases at J, with 19 bases in the middle. The CDR3 extends over 16 amino acids. Germline assignment: CDR1 GTSNPN and CDR2 SVGIG (reference sequence). CDR3 loop: CAWSVQPGRIFYEQYF. In nucleotides, the CDR3 is TGTGCCTGGAGTGTACAGCCAGGGAGAATTTTTTACGAGCAGTACTTC.